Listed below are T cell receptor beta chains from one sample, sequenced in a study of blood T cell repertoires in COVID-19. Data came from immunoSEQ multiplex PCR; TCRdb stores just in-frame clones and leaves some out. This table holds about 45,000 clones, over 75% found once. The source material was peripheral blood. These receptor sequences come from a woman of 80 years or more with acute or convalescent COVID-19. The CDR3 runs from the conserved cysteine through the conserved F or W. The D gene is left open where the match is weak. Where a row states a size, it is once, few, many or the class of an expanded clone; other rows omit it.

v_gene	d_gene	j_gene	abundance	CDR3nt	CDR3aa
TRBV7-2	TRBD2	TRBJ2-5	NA	TGTGCCAGCAGCTTCTCCACGGGAGGGGGGCAAGAGACCCAGTACTTC	CASSFSTGGGQETQYF
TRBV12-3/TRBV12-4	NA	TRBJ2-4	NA	TGTGCCAGCAGTTTTACAGATGCTCTTCAGTACTTC	CASSFTDALQYF
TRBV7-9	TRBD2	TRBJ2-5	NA	TGTGCCAGCACCCGAGCGGGAGGGGCGGAGACCCAGTACTTC	CASTRAGGAETQYF
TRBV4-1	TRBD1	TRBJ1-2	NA	TGCGCCAGCAGCCAAGAGGACAGGGGCGTCTATGGCTACACCTTC	CASSQEDRGVYGYTF
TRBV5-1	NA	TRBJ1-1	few	TGCGCCAGCAGCGAGGACCCAGGAGGTTACACTGAAGCTTTCTTT	CASSEDPGGYTEAFF
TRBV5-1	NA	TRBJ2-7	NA	TGCGCCAGCAGCTTGGGAGGTAGCTCCTACGAGCAGTACTTC	CASSLGGSSYEQYF
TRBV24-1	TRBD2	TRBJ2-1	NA	TGTGCCACCAGTGACCCCTCAGCGGGAGGCGATTTGTATGAGCAGTTCTTC	CATSDPSAGGDLYEQFF
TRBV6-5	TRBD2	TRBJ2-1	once	TGTGCCAGCGGGAGGACTAGCGGGAGCTATGAGCAGTTCTTC	CASGRTSGSYEQFF
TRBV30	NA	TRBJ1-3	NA	TGTGCCTGGAGTGCAAACCCCCTCTACTCTGGAAACACCATATATTTT	CAWSANPLYSGNTIYF
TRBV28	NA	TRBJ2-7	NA	TGTGCCAGCAGCCCCCTCTACGAGCAGTACTTC	CASSPLYEQYF
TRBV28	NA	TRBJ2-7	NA	TGTGCCGGGGGCAGCGGTGGACTCTACGAGCAGTACTTC	CAGGSGGLYEQYF
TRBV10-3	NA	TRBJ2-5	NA	TGTGCCATCAGTGAGGGCGAGACCCAGTACTTC	CAISEGETQYF
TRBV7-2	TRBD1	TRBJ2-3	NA	TGTGCCAGCAGCGGTTTGGACAGGGGGCGTTCAGATACGCAGTATTTT	CASSGLDRGRSDTQYF
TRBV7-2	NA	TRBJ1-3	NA	TGTGCCAGCAGCTTAGAATACTCAGGAAACACCATATATTTT	CASSLEYSGNTIYF
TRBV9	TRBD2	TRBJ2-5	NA	TGTGCCAGCAGCGGCACGGGACTAGCGGGAGAGACCCAGTACTTC	CASSGTGLAGETQYF
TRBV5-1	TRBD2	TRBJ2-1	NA	TGCGCCAGCAGCTTGGGCGGGACTAGCGGGAATAATGAGCAGTTCTTC	CASSLGGTSGNNEQFF
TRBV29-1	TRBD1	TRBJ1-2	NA	TGCAGCGTTCGGGAGGGGGCGAATGGCTACACCTTC	CSVREGANGYTF
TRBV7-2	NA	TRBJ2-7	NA	TGTGCCAGCAGCTTAAACCTCGTGCTAGCGTACGAGCAGTACTTC	CASSLNLVLAYEQYF
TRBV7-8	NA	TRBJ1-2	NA	TGTGCCAGCAGTCCTGCAGGGAACTATGGCTACACCTTC	CASSPAGNYGYTF
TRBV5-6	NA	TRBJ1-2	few	TGTGCCAGCAGCTTGAGAGGGCCTGGCATCGGTCGATATGGCTACACCTTC	CASSLRGPGIGRYGYTF
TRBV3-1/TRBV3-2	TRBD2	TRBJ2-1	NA	TGTGCCAGCAGCCGTATAGGAGCGGGGCCTTACAATGAGCAGTTCTTC	CASSRIGAGPYNEQFF
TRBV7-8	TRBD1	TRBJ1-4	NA	TGTGCCAGCAGCTTGATGCCGGGACAGGGTAATGAAAAACTGTTTTTT	CASSLMPGQGNEKLFF
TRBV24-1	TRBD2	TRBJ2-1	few	TGTGCCACCAGTGATTTGCCAGTAGCGGGAAAATACAATGAGCAGTTCTTC	CATSDLPVAGKYNEQFF
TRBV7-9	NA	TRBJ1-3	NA	TGTGCCAGCAGCTTAGAACAGCTCTCTGGAAACACCATATATTTT	CASSLEQLSGNTIYF
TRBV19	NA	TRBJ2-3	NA	TGTGCCAGTAGTATTCCGGGTACAGATACGCAGTATTTT	CASSIPGTDTQYF
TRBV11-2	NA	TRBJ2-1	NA	TGTGCCAGCAGCTTAGGTCCAGTCAACCCCGAAAACAAGTTCTTC	CASSLGPVNPENKFF
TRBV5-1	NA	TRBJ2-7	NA	TGCGCCAGCAAATTAGCGGCGAACCAAGCTAGCGAGCAGTACTTC	CASKLAANQASEQYF
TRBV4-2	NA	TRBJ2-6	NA	TGTGCCAGCAGCCAGACATCTGGGGCCAACGTCCTGACTTTC	CASSQTSGANVLTF